Listed here is a single T cell receptor (beta chain). Its antigen is undetermined. A far larger clone differs by one base, so this is likely a read error. The data were taken from a study of regulatory T cells in long-lasting Graves disease. Germline CDR1 is SEHNR and CDR2 is FQNEAQ (reference sequence). The CDR3 runs 14 residues. Notes on the study in general: The study found TRBV28, TRBJ1-2 and TRBJ2-5 favored in persistent disease. Comparison showed that persistent patients shared more public clonotypes (2,741) than new patients (roughly 1,000).

Assembly of TCR beta libraries relied on iRepertoire HTBI primers together with Arm-PCR of CDR3 regions. TCRdb independently ran MiXCR on the multiplex PCR reads; one entry per CDR3 protein. In the table there are more than 650,000 distinct CDR3 sequences, 25% to 30% of which are singletons. This sample's time point: persistent/refractory GD, antithyroid drugs over 5 years with positive TRAb. There was RNA extracted from PBMCs, and the TCR library was made from it. Material: peripheral blood mononuclear cells (PBMCs), obtained when the disease was refractory, from a patient treated with antithyroid drugs. The sequence derives from a female donor with Graves disease. The chain carries TRBV7-9 and TRBJ2-7, with 10 positions matching TRBD2. CDR3 sequence (DNA): TGTGCCAACAGCCCAAGGACTAGCGGTTACGAGCAGTACTTC. This encodes CANSPRTSGYEQYF.